Listed below are T cell receptor beta chains from one sample, sequenced in a study of T cell responses to AZD1222 COVID-19 vaccine. The table came from immunoSEQ multiplex PCR; TCRdb's copy has only in-frame clones and leaves some out. The sample has around 110,000 clones, 80% to 90% seen once. Sequencing was performed on peripheral blood, taken on day 0 of MenACWY control vaccination. Receptors originate from an adult in good health. CDR3s include the opening cysteine and the closing phenylalanine or tryptophan. The order of the fields is D gene, J gene, V gene, clone size, CDR3 protein, CDR3 DNA. D genes are given only for firm matches. Size values are once, few and many counts, or a class for expanded clones, and some rows have none.

D: TRBD2; J: TRBJ2-2; V: TRBV10-1; size: .; CDR3: CASSEALAGMTGELFF; DNA: TGCGCCAGCAGTGAGGCTCTAGCGGGGATGACCGGGGAGCTGTTTTTT
D: .; J: TRBJ2-5; V: TRBV7-9; size: .; CDR3: CASSSFPQETQYF; DNA: TGTGCCAGCAGCTCCTTCCCTCAAGAGACCCAGTACTTC
D: TRBD1; J: TRBJ2-3; V: TRBV29-1; size: .; CDR3: CSVWERQGGTDTQYF; DNA: TGCAGCGTTTGGGAGAGACAGGGAGGCACAGATACGCAGTATTTT
D: .; J: TRBJ1-4; V: TRBV19; size: .; CDR3: CASSRDRENEKLFF; DNA: TGTGCCAGTAGCAGAGACAGAGAAAATGAAAAACTGTTTTTT
D: .; J: TRBJ1-5; V: TRBV27; size: .; CDR3: CASSPGGMGQPQHF; DNA: TGTGCCAGCAGTCCCGGGGGGATGGGTCAGCCCCAGCATTTT
D: .; J: TRBJ1-1; V: TRBV29-1; size: .; CDR3: CSVGETEAFF; DNA: TGCAGCGTGGGGGAGACCGAAGCTTTCTTT
D: TRBD2; J: TRBJ2-3; V: TRBV5-4; size: .; CDR3: CASSLSSGGTDTQYF; DNA: TGTGCCAGCAGCTTATCAAGCGGGGGCACAGATACGCAGTATTTT
D: .; J: TRBJ2-1; V: TRBV7-2; size: .; CDR3: CASSWSYNEQFF; DNA: TGTGCCAGCAGCTGGTCCTACAATGAGCAGTTCTTC
D: .; J: TRBJ2-7; V: TRBV7-8; size: .; CDR3: CASSLSHEQYF; DNA: TGTGCCAGCAGCTTATCTCACGAGCAGTACTTC
D: TRBD2; J: TRBJ2-7; V: TRBV19; size: .; CDR3: CASSIYSGGGLFYEQYF; DNA: TGTGCCAGTAGTATCTATAGCGGGGGTGGCTTGTTCTACGAGCAGTACTTC
D: .; J: TRBJ1-6; V: TRBV13; size: .; CDR3: CASSSGPSTNSPLHF; DNA: TGTGCCAGCAGCTCGGGACCGTCCACCAATTCACCCCTCCACTTT
D: .; J: TRBJ2-4; V: TRBV6-1; size: few; CDR3: CASSGGLGTGRGIQYF; DNA: TGTGCCAGCAGTGGGGGACTGGGAACAGGGCGCGGCATTCAGTACTTC
D: .; J: TRBJ1-1; V: TRBV6-5; size: .; CDR3: CASSYWGGPPDEAFF; DNA: TGTGCCAGCAGTTACTGGGGGGGTCCCCCGGATGAAGCTTTCTTT
D: .; J: TRBJ2-3; V: TRBV6-4; size: .; CDR3: CASSVGKWSTDTQYF; DNA: TGTGCCAGCAGTGTTGGGAAGTGGAGCACAGATACGCAGTATTTT
D: .; J: TRBJ2-5; V: TRBV14; size: .; CDR3: CASSQDLAETQYF; DNA: TGTGCCAGCAGCCAAGATTTAGCAGAGACCCAGTACTTC
D: .; J: TRBJ2-3; V: TRBV6-2/TRBV6-3; size: .; CDR3: CASSVMWSTDTQYF; DNA: TGTGCCAGCAGTGTTATGTGGAGCACAGATACGCAGTATTTT
D: TRBD1; J: TRBJ1-2; V: TRBV10-3; size: .; CDR3: CAISESAGQGGYGYTF; DNA: TGTGCCATCAGTGAGTCGGCGGGACAGGGGGGCTATGGCTACACCTTC
D: TRBD2; J: TRBJ2-3; V: TRBV4-1; size: .; CDR3: CASSQVGLAGGPVGTDTQYF; DNA: TGCGCCAGCAGCCAAGTCGGACTAGCGGGGGGGCCCGTGGGCACAGATACGCAGTATTTT
D: TRBD2; J: TRBJ2-5; V: TRBV6-5; size: .; CDR3: CASSYSASGGAETQYF; DNA: TGTGCCAGCAGTTACTCGGCTAGCGGGGGGGCAGAGACCCAGTACTTC
D: .; J: TRBJ2-3; V: TRBV18; size: .; CDR3: CASSPAITSTDTQYF; DNA: TGTGCCAGCTCACCAGCGATTACTAGCACAGATACGCAGTATTTT
D: TRBD2; J: TRBJ2-1; V: TRBV9; size: .; CDR3: CASSPRTSGGYNEQFF; DNA: TGTGCCAGCAGCCCTCGGACTAGCGGGGGCTACAATGAGCAGTTCTTC
D: .; J: TRBJ2-5; V: TRBV5-1; size: .; CDR3: CASSLGATYQETQYF; DNA: TGCGCCAGCAGCTTGGGGGCCACGTACCAAGAGACCCAGTACTTC
D: TRBD1; J: TRBJ2-7; V: TRBV6-5; size: .; CDR3: CASRDRGISYEQYF; DNA: TGTGCCAGCAGGGACAGGGGGATTTCCTACGAGCAGTACTTC
D: .; J: TRBJ2-2; V: TRBV11-2; size: .; CDR3: CASSLRPGVWGRELFF; DNA: TGTGCCAGCAGCCTCCGGCCGGGCGTATGGGGCAGGGAGCTGTTTTTT
D: .; J: TRBJ2-5; V: TRBV6-5; size: .; CDR3: CASSRYQETQYF; DNA: TGTGCCAGCAGTAGGTACCAAGAGACCCAGTACTTC
D: .; J: TRBJ1-2; V: TRBV28; size: .; CDR3: CASKTGIYGYTF; DNA: TGTGCCAGCAAAACAGGGATCTATGGCTACACCTTC
D: .; J: TRBJ2-5; V: TRBV10-3; size: once; CDR3: CAISAIEEETQYF; DNA: TGTGCCATCAGTGCGATTGAGGAGGAGACCCAGTACTTC
D: .; J: TRBJ1-2; V: TRBV18; size: .; CDR3: CASSPDPMGYTSGYTF; DNA: TGTGCCAGCTCACCAGATCCGATGGGTTACACCTCTGGCTACACCTTC
D: .; J: TRBJ2-5; V: TRBV6-6; size: .; CDR3: CASRGGGPPKETQYF; DNA: TGTGCCAGCAGGGGAGGGGGACCTCCTAAAGAGACCCAGTACTTC
D: TRBD1; J: TRBJ1-3; V: TRBV28; size: .; CDR3: CASSSTGVYVSEGNTIYF; DNA: TGTGCCAGCAGTTCGACAGGGGTGTACGTATCGGAGGGAAACACCATATATTTT
D: .; J: TRBJ1-5; V: TRBV18; size: .; CDR3: CASSKDNQPQHF; DNA: TGTGCCAGCTCAAAAGATAATCAGCCCCAGCATTTT
D: .; J: TRBJ2-5; V: TRBV5-1; size: .; CDR3: CASSLDGQGRRETQYF; DNA: TGCGCCAGCAGCTTGGATGGCCAGGGGAGGAGGGAGACCCAGTACTTC
D: .; J: TRBJ1-5; V: TRBV7-2; size: .; CDR3: CASSFGSNQPQHF; DNA: TGTGCCAGCAGCTTCGGTAGCAATCAGCCCCAGCATTTT
D: .; J: TRBJ1-1; V: TRBV7-2; size: .; CDR3: CASKAGPGNTEAFF; DNA: TGTGCCAGCAAGGCGGGACCCGGGAACACTGAAGCTTTCTTT
D: .; J: TRBJ2-5; V: TRBV7-2; size: .; CDR3: CASRRGFRTNQETQYF; DNA: TGTGCCAGCAGACGCGGGTTTAGGACCAACCAAGAGACCCAGTACTTC
D: .; J: TRBJ1-2; V: TRBV3-1/TRBV3-2; size: .; CDR3: CASSHTLGGAIYGYTF; DNA: TGTGCCAGCAGCCACACCCTGGGAGGGGCTATCTATGGCTACACCTTC
D: .; J: TRBJ1-1; V: TRBV30; size: .; CDR3: CAWSLGRGAFF; DNA: TGTGCCTGGAGTTTGGGCCGTGGCGCTTTCTTT
D: .; J: TRBJ1-4; V: TRBV3-1/TRBV3-2; size: .; CDR3: CASSQGGTWREKLFF; DNA: TGTGCCAGCAGCCAAGGGGGGACCTGGCGGGAAAAACTGTTTTTT
D: .; J: TRBJ1-6; V: TRBV18; size: .; CDR3: CASSPDRDSPLHF; DNA: TGTGCCAGCTCACCAGACAGAGATTCACCCCTCCACTTT
D: TRBD2; J: TRBJ2-3; V: TRBV4-1; size: .; CDR3: CASSRLGLAGVTDTQYF; DNA: TGCGCCAGCAGCCGCTTGGGACTAGCGGGCGTTACAGATACGCAGTATTTT
D: .; J: TRBJ2-1; V: TRBV27; size: .; CDR3: CASSRNPYNEQFF; DNA: TGTGCCAGCAGTAGGAACCCCTACAATGAGCAGTTCTTC
D: TRBD1; J: TRBJ1-2; V: TRBV5-4; size: .; CDR3: CASRPTGVPGYTF; DNA: TGTGCCAGCAGGCCCACAGGGGTTCCTGGCTACACCTTC
D: .; J: TRBJ2-6; V: TRBV4-3; size: .; CDR3: CASSLWGYGSGANVLTF; DNA: TGCGCCAGCAGCCTTTGGGGATACGGCTCTGGGGCCAACGTCCTGACTTTC
D: .; J: TRBJ1-5; V: TRBV11-2; size: .; CDR3: CASSLEAEGQPQHF; DNA: TGTGCCAGCAGCTTAGAAGCCGAAGGCCAGCCCCAGCATTTT
D: .; J: TRBJ2-5; V: TRBV27; size: .; CDR3: CASMPGTMAVGETQYF; DNA: TGTGCCAGCATGCCCGGGACCATGGCTGTTGGAGAGACCCAGTACTTC
D: .; J: TRBJ1-2; V: TRBV5-5; size: .; CDR3: CASSSYRDPSDYTF; DNA: TGTGCCAGCAGCTCCTATCGGGACCCTTCTGACTACACCTTC
D: .; J: TRBJ1-5; V: TRBV19; size: .; CDR3: CASSIPPSGPQHF; DNA: TGTGCCAGTAGTATCCCTCCATCCGGGCCCCAGCATTTT
D: TRBD1; J: TRBJ1-2; V: TRBV5-1; size: .; CDR3: CASSLGTDGYGYTF; DNA: TGCGCCAGCAGCCTCGGGACAGATGGGTATGGCTACACCTTC
D: .; J: TRBJ1-1; V: TRBV7-9; size: .; CDR3: CASSLASRGTEAFF; DNA: TGTGCCAGCAGCTTAGCGTCGAGGGGCACTGAAGCTTTCTTT
D: .; J: TRBJ2-5; V: TRBV7-3; size: .; CDR3: CASSFLNRQETQYF; DNA: TGTGCCAGCAGCTTTCTCAACAGGCAAGAGACCCAGTACTTC
D: .; J: TRBJ1-1; V: TRBV19; size: .; CDR3: CASIEEPNTEAFF; DNA: TGTGCCAGTATCGAGGAGCCGAACACTGAAGCTTTCTTT
D: .; J: TRBJ2-7; V: TRBV5-1; size: .; CDR3: CASSLVQAAYYEQYF; DNA: TGCGCCAGCAGCTTGGTCCAGGCTGCATACTACGAGCAGTACTTC
D: .; J: TRBJ2-4; V: TRBV19; size: .; CDR3: CASSGPDKNIQYF; DNA: TGTGCCTCGAGCGGGCCAGACAAAAACATTCAGTACTTC
D: .; J: TRBJ1-2; V: TRBV7-3; size: .; CDR3: CASSLGVNYGYTF; DNA: TGTGCCAGCAGCTTAGGGGTAAACTATGGCTACACCTTC
D: TRBD1; J: TRBJ2-2; V: TRBV2; size: .; CDR3: CASSEAHEGANTGELFF; DNA: TGTGCCAGCAGTGAAGCGCATGAGGGGGCAAACACCGGGGAGCTGTTTTTT
D: TRBD1; J: TRBJ2-3; V: TRBV5-4; size: .; CDR3: CASSSPNRGVFTDTQYF; DNA: TGTGCCAGCAGCTCACCGAACAGGGGGGTATTCACAGATACGCAGTATTTT
D: TRBD2; J: TRBJ2-3; V: TRBV5-8; size: .; CDR3: CASSWQTSGGMTDTQYF; DNA: TGTGCCAGCAGCTGGCAGACTAGCGGGGGCATGACAGATACGCAGTATTTT
D: .; J: TRBJ1-5; V: TRBV19; size: .; CDR3: CASSISNQPQHF; DNA: TGTGCCAGTAGTATTTCGAATCAGCCCCAGCATTTT
D: .; J: TRBJ2-5; V: TRBV9; size: few; CDR3: CASSYSVDSQETQYF; DNA: TGTGCCAGCAGCTATTCCGTGGACAGTCAAGAGACCCAGTACTTC
D: .; J: TRBJ1-2; V: TRBV5-1; size: .; CDR3: CASSQGGQNYGYTF; DNA: TGCGCCAGCAGCCAAGGGGGACAAAACTATGGCTACACCTTC